This T cell receptor (beta chain) was recovered during a study of blood T cell repertoires in COVID-19. The germline V gene has CDR1 MGHRA and CDR2 YSYEKL. V lost 4 bases, J lost 5 bases, and 11 bases lay in between. The CDR3 is made up of 13 amino acids. Each recovered donor of Cohort 3 presented with two negative PCRs, clearance, or symptom resolution. Here immunoSEQ multiplex PCR was the method, and the copy in TCRdb shows in-frame clones only, minus some. The table includes about 170,000 clones, approximately 84% detected once. What was sequenced was PBMCs or T cells enriched from blood (not recorded which). This receptor was identified in a man aged 50-59 years who had recovered from COVID-19. The V and J genes are TRBV4-1 and TRBJ1-2, with D tentatively TRBD1 (6 bases). Here the CDR3 DNA reads TGCGCCAGCAGCCCTCCAGGGGTTTATGGCTACACCTTC. This gives the protein CASSPPGVYGYTF.